This entry features one TCR beta chain sequence. Its antigen is undetermined. Data came from immunoSEQ multiplex PCR; TCRdb stores just in-frame clones and leaves some out. The sample contains tens of thousands of clones, nearly 95% of which appear only once. People who had autoimmune disease history or systemic immunosuppression were excluded. The data were taken from a study of OX40 agonist ivuxolimab in advanced cancers. Study conclusions and caveats: Some patients who did not respond also had low normalized T-cell clonal expansion. It was not determined which antigens were specifically recognized by the peripheral T cells that had undergone clonal expansion.

The CDR3 runs to 15 residues. The germline gives CDR1 MNHEY, CDR2 SMNVEV (reference sequence). Trimming stripped 0 bases from V and 11 bases from J, with 19 bases between. This chain connects TRBV27 to TRBJ1-1, with D maybe TRBD1 (6 bases). The sequencing here drew on CD4+ or CD8+ T cells sorted from blood, taken in a trial of the OX40 agonist ivuxolimab. The origin of this receptor is an adult with an advanced solid tumor such as melanoma, head and neck, liver or kidney cancer. This CDR3 is CASSLSMGAPARAFF. CDR3 nucleotide sequence: TGTGCCAGCAGTTTATCGATGGGGGCACCTGCGCGGGCTTTCTTT.